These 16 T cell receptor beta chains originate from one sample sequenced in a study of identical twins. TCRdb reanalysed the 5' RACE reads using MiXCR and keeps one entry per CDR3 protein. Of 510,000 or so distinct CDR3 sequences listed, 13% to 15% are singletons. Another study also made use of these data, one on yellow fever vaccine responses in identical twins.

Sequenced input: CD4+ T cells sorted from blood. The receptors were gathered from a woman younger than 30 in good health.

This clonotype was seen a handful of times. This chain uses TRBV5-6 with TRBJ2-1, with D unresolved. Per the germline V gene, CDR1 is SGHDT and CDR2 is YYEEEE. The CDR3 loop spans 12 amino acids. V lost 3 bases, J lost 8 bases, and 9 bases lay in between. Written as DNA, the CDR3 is TGTGCCAGCAGCTCTACGATTTATGAGCAGTTCTTC. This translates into CASSSTIYEQFF.

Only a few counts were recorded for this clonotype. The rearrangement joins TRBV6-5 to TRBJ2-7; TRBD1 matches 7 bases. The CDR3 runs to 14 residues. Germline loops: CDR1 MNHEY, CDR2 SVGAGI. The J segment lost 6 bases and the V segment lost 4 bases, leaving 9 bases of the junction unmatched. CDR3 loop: CASSSPTGNGEQYV. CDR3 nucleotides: TGTGCCAGCAGTTCCCCGACAGGGAATGGCGAGCAGTACGTC.

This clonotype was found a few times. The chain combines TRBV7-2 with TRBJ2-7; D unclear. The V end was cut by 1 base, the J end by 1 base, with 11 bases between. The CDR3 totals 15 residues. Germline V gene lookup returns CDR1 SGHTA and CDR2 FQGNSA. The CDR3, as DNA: TGTGCCAGCAGCTTAGTAGGGCAGTTTTCCTACGAGCAGTACGTC. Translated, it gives CASSLVGQFSYEQYV.

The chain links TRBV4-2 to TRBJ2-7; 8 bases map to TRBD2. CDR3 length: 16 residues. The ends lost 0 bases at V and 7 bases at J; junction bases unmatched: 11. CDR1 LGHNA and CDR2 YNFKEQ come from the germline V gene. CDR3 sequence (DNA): TGTGCCAGCAGCCAAGACCTAAGCGGGAGAGTAGGGGAGCAGTACTTC. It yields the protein CASSQDLSGRVGEQYF.

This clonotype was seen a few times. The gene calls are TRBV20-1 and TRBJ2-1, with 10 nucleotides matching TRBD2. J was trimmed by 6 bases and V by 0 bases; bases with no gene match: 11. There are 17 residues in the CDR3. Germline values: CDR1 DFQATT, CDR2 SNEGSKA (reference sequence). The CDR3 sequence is CSARDGEAGGLVNEQFF. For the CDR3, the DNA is TGCAGTGCTAGAGATGGGGAAGCGGGGGGGCTAGTCAATGAGCAGTTCTTC.

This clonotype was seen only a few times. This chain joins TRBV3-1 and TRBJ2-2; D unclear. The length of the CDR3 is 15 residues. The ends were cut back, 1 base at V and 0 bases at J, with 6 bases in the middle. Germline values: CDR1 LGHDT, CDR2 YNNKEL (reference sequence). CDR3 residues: CASSQGWANTGELFF. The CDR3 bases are TGTGCCAGCAGCCAAGGCTGGGCGAACACCGGGGAGCTGTTTTTT.

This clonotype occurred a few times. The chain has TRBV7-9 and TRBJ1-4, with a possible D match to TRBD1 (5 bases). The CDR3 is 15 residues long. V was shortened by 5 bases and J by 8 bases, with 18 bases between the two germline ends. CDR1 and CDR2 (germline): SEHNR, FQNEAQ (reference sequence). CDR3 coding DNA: TGTGCCAGCAGCCCGCTGGGTCGCCAGGGCGAAAAACTGTTTTTT. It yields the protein CASSPLGRQGEKLFF.

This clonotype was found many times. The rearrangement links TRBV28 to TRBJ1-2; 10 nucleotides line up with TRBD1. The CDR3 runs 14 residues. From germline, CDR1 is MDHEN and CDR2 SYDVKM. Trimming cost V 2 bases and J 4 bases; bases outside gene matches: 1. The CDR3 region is CASSLGQGGYGYTF. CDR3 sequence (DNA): TGTGCCAGCAGTTTAGGACAGGGGGGCTATGGCTACACCTTC.

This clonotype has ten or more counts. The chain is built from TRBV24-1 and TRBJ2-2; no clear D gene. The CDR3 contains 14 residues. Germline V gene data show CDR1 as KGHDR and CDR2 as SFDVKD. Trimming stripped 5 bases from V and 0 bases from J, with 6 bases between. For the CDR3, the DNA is TGTGCCACCAGTGGGGGTCCGAACACCGGGGAGCTGTTTTTT. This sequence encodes CATSGGPNTGELFF.

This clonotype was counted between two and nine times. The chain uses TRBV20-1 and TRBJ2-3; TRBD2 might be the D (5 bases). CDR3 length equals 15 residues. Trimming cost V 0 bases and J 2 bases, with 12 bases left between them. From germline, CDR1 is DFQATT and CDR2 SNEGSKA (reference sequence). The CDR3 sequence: CSARERIANTDTQYF. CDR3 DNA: TGCAGTGCTAGAGAACGAATAGCGAACACAGATACGCAGTATTTT.

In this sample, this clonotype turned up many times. The CDR3 DNA reads TGTGCCAGCAGCAGAAGGGACATATACAATGAGCAGTTCTTC. Translated: CASSRRDIYNEQFF. The genes are TRBV7-9 and TRBJ2-1; tentatively, D is TRBD1 (6 bases). Germline-derived CDR1 and CDR2 are SEHNR and FQNEAQ (reference sequence). CDR3 length equals 14 residues. The germline V and J ends were trimmed by 5 bases and 4 bases, with 12 bases remaining between them.

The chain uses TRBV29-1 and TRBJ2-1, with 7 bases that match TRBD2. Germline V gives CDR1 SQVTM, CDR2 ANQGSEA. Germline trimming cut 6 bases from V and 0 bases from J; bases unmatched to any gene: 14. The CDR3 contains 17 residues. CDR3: CSVPHMGAGYSYNEQFF. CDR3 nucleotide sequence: TGCAGCGTCCCACACATGGGAGCGGGATACTCCTACAATGAGCAGTTCTTC.

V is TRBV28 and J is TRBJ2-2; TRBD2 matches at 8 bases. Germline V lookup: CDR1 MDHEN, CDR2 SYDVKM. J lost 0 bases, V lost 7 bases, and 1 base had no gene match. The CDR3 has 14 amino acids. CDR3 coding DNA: TGTGCCAGCATTAGCGGGACGAACACCGGGGAGCTGTTTTTT. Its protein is CASISGTNTGELFF.

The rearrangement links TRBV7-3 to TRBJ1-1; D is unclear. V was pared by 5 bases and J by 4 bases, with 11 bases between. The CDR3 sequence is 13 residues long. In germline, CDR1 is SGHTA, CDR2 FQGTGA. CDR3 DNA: TGTGCCAGCAGCCCCGTAACGGTCACTGAAGCTTTCTTT. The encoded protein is CASSPVTVTEAFF.

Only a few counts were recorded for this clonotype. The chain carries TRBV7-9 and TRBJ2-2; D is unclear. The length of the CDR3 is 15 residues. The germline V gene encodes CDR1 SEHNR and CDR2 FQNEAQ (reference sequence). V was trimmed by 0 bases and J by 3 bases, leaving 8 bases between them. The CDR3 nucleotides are TGTGCCAGCAGCTTAGCTGGGGTCGACACCGGGGAGCTGTTTTTT. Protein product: CASSLAGVDTGELFF.

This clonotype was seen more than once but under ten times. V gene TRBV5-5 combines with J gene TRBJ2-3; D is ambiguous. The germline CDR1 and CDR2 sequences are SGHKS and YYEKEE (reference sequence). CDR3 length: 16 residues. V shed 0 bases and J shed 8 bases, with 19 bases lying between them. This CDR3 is CASSLEPSLELATQYF. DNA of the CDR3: TGTGCCAGCAGCTTGGAGCCTAGTCTAGAGTTGGCTACGCAGTATTTT. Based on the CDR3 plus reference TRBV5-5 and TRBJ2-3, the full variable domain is DAGVTQSPTHLIKTRGQQVTLRCSPISGHKSVSWYQQVLGQGPQFIFQYYEKEERGRGNFPDRFSARQFPNYSSELNVNALLLGDSALYLCASSLEPSLELATQYFGPGTRLTVL.